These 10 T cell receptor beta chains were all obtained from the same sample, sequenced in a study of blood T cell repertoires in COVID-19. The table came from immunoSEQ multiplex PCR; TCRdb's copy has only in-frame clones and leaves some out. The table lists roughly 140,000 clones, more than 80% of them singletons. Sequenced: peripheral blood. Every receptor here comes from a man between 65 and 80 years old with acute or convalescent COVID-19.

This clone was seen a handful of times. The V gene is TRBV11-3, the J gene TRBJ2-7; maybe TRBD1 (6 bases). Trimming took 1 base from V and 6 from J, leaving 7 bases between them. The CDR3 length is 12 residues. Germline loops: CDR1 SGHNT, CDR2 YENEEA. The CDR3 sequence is CASSLGGGEQYF. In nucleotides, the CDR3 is TGTGCCAGCAGCTTAGGAGGGGGCGAGCAGTACTTC.

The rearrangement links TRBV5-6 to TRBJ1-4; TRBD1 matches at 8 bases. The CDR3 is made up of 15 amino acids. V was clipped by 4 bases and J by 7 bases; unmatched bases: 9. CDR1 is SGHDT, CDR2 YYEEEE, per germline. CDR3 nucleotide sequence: TGTGCCAGCAGCACACCGGGACAGGTTTCTGAAAAACTGTTTTTT. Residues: CASSTPGQVSEKLFF.

The CDR3 region is CASSLYGEATNEKLFF. The CDR3 DNA sequence: TGTGCCAGCAGTTTATATGGGGAGGCAACTAATGAAAAACTGTTTTTT. The chain is built from TRBV28 and TRBJ1-4; D gene uncertain. V lost 1 base to trimming and J lost 0 bases, with 9 bases between them. The CDR3 totals 16 residues. Germline lookup yields CDR1 MDHEN and CDR2 SYDVKM.

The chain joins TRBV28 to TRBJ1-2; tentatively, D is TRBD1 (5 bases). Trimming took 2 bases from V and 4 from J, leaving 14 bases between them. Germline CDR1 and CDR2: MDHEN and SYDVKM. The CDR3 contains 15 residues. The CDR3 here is CASSLTRRGVYGYTF. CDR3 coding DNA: TGTGCCAGCAGTTTAACCCGCCGGGGGGTCTATGGCTACACCTTC.

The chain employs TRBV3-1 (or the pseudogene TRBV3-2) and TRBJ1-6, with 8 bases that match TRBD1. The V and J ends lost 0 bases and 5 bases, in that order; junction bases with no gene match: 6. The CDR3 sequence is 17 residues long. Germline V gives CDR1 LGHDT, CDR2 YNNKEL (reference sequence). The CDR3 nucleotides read TGTGCCAGCAGCCAAGATCCCGGCAGGGGGCATAATTCACCCCTCCACTTT. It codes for CASSQDPGRGHNSPLHF.

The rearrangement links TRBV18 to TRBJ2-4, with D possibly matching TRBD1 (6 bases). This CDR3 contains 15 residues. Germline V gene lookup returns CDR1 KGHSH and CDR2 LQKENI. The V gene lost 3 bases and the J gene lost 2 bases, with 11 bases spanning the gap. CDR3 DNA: TGTGCCAGCTCACCCCCCACAGGGCCCAAAAACATTCAGTACTTC. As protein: CASSPPTGPKNIQYF. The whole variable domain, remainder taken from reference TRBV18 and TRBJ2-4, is NAGVMQNPRHLVRRRGQEARLRCSPMKGHSHVYWYRQLPEEGLKFMVYLQKENIIDESGMPKERFSAEFPKEGPSILRIQQVVRGDSAAYFCASSPPTGPKNIQYFGAGTRLSVL.

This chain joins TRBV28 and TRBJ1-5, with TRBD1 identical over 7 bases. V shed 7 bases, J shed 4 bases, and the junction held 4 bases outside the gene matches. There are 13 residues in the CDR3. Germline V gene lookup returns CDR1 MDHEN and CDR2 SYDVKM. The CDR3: CASTWDRNQPQHF. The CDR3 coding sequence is TGTGCCAGCACGTGGGACAGAAATCAGCCCCAGCATTTT. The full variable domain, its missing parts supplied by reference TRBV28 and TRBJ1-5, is DVKVTQSSRYLVKRTGEKVFLECVQDMDHENMFWYRQDPGLGLRLIYFSYDVKMKEKGDIPEGYSVSREKKERFSLILESASTNQTSMYLCASTWDRNQPQHFGDGTRLSIL.

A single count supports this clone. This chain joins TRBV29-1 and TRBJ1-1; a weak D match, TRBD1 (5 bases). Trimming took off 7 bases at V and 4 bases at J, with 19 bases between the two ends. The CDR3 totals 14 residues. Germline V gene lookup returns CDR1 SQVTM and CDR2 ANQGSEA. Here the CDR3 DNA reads TGCAGCGCCAGCCCTTCAGGGCCCTCCACTGAAGCTTTCTTT. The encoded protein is CSASPSGPSTEAFF.

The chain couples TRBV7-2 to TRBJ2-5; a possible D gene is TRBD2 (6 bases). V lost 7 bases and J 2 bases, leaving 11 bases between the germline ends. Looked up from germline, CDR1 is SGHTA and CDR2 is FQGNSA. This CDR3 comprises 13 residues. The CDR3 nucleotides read TGTGCCAGCACGTACGCGGGACAAGAGACCCAGTACTTC. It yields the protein CASTYAGQETQYF.

The chain's CDR3 is CARRGSGRADGDTQYF. CDR3 nucleotides: TGTGCCAGGCGGGGGAGCGGGAGGGCCGACGGAGATACGCAGTATTTT. V is TRBV19 and J is TRBJ2-3, with 10 bases lining up with TRBD2. The germline gives CDR1 LNHDA, CDR2 SQIVND (reference sequence). The CDR3 contains 16 residues. Unmatched junction bases numbered 14, after V lost 9 bases and J lost 5 bases.